The 32 T cell receptor beta chains given below trace back to one sample, sequenced in a study of blood T cells in healthy people across ages. A second PCR, run for roughly 7 to 12 cycles, used a sample-barcoded 5' primer plus a J-beta primer mix. TCRdb re-analysed the 5' RACE reads in MiXCR, keeping a single row per CDR3 protein. The sample shows 650,000 to 1,000,000 distinct CDR3 sequences, about 37% of them seen only once. Sample: blood. These receptors all come from a man between 18 and 29 years old in good health.

The table lists this clonotype with a few counts. For the CDR3, the DNA is TGTGCCAGCAGCTTTTTTGTTGCAGGGGAATACTTGAGCACTGAAGCTTTCTTT. Its translation: CASSFFVAGEYLSTEAFF. The chain employs TRBV7-3 and TRBJ1-1; perhaps TRBD1 as D (6 bases). The CDR3 consists of 18 residues. Germline CDR1 and CDR2: SGHTA and FQGTGA. Trimming cost V 3 bases and J 4 bases, with 24 bases left between them.

This clonotype was counted only a few times. V and J are TRBV4-3 and TRBJ1-2, with no clear D. CDR1 and CDR2 (germline): LGHNA, YSLEER. This CDR3 has 18 residues. V lost 1 base and J lost 0, with 18 bases in between. The CDR3 DNA is TGCGCCAGCAGCCAAGGAGCGGCAGGCGCCCTCGCTAACTATGGCTACACCTTC. Amino acid sequence: CASSQGAAGALANYGYTF.

There are many counts of this clonotype. The chain employs TRBV7-3 and TRBJ2-7; TRBD2 matches at 10 bases. V lost 5 bases and J lost 3; bases outside the gene matches: 7. This CDR3 is built from 15 residues. CDR1 is SGHTA and CDR2 is FQGTGA in the germline V gene. The CDR3: CASSKTSGENYEQYF. The CDR3 DNA reads TGTGCCAGCAGCAAAACTAGCGGGGAAAACTACGAGCAGTACTTC.

This clonotype has more than one count but fewer than ten. The chain has TRBV5-1 and TRBJ1-2; D ambiguous. The CDR3 is made up of 14 amino acids. Trimming removed 0 bases from V and 0 bases from J, with 6 bases in between. The germline V gene encodes CDR1 SGHRS and CDR2 YFSETQ. CDR3 sequence reads: CASSLEQTNYGYTF. The CDR3, as DNA: TGCGCCAGCAGCTTGGAACAGACTAACTATGGCTACACCTTC.

The chain uses TRBV7-2 and TRBJ2-1; D not certain. Matching the DNA end better, TRBJ2-7 makes the J call doubtful. This CDR3 has 11 amino acids. The germline V gene has CDR1 SGHTA and CDR2 FQGNSA. The CDR3 sequence: CASSHGNEQYF. As DNA, the CDR3 is TGTGCCAGCAGCCATGGGAATGAGCAGTACTTC.

This clonotype was found a few times. This sequence may be a read error, since a much larger clone differs from it by one base. This sequence joins TRBV20-1 and TRBJ2-3, with no clear D. V was shortened by 6 bases and J by 2 bases, with 6 bases between the two germline ends. CDR1 is DFQATT and CDR2 is SNEGSKA in the germline V gene (reference sequence). This CDR3 comprises 11 residues. This CDR3 reads CSALLTDTQYF. The CDR3, as DNA: TGCAGTGCCCTTCTCACAGATACGCAGTATTTT.

The chain links TRBV7-3 to TRBJ2-3, with D hard to call. Per germline, CDR1 SGHTA and CDR2 FQGTGA. Trimming cost V 5 bases and J 7 bases, with 13 bases left between them. This CDR3 has 13 amino acids. DNA of the CDR3: TGTGCCAGCAGCCCCCCCGGATCTTATACGCAGTATTTT. Protein product: CASSPPGSYTQYF.

This clonotype was picked up a small number of times. CDR3 region: CASSPSGPSLLYGYTF. CDR3 DNA: TGTGCCAGCAGTCCCTCGGGGCCCTCACTTCTCTATGGCTACACCTTC. This rearrangement joins TRBV25-1 to TRBJ1-2, with D possibly matching TRBD1 (5 bases). Trimming cost V 5 bases and J 4 bases, with 20 bases left between them. The CDR3 is 16 amino acids. Germline CDR1 is MGHDK and CDR2 is SYGVNS.

The chain uses TRBV12-3 or TRBV12-4 and TRBJ1-1; D uncertain. With 6 bases removed from V and 5 bases from J, the gap between germline ends came to 22 bases. This CDR3 comprises 16 residues. The CDR3 protein is CASRSSSRELGTEAFF. In DNA form, the CDR3 reads TGTGCCAGCAGGTCATCTTCCCGGGAGCTGGGGACTGAAGCTTTCTTT.

The J gene is TRBJ2-3, the V gene TRBV11-2, with D possibly matching TRBD1 (5 bases). The CDR3 spans 14 residues. Per the germline V gene, CDR1 is SGHAT and CDR2 is FQNNGV. V was trimmed by 1 base and J by 7 bases, leaving 12 bases between them. CDR3 in DNA: TGTGCCAGCAGCTTAGGGGGCCCATCGAATACGCAGTATTTT. Amino acids: CASSLGGPSNTQYF.

A remark on this clonotype: One end of the junction does not line up with germline, which may come from a read error. This chain links TRBV7-9 with TRBJ1-2; D gene ambiguous. Germline CDR1 SEHNR, CDR2 FQNEAQ (reference sequence). The CDR3 sequence is 14 residues long. CDR3 DNA: TGCGCCAGCAGCTTTTCCGAAGGGAATTATGGCTACACCTTC. Residues: CASSFSEGNYGYTF.

This clonotype was counted many times. CDR3 DNA: TGTGCCAGCAGTCCAACTAATGAAAAACTGTTTTTT. This gives the protein CASSPTNEKLFF. This sequence joins TRBV2 and TRBJ1-4; D ambiguous. In germline, CDR1 is SNHLY, CDR2 FYNNEI. V shed 5 bases and J shed 0 bases, with 1 base lying between them. The CDR3 consists of 12 residues.

This clonotype has just a few counts. The J gene is TRBJ2-1, the V gene TRBV11-2; a possible D gene is TRBD1 (5 bases). V dropped 0 bases and J dropped 4 bases, with 10 bases sitting between them. The CDR3 totals 15 residues. Germline V gives CDR1 SGHAT, CDR2 FQNNGV. CDR3 in DNA: TGTGCCAGCAGCTTAGATCCAGGGAAGTACAATGAGCAGTTCTTC. Protein: CASSLDPGKYNEQFF.

The V gene is TRBV6-2 or TRBV6-3, the J gene TRBJ1-5; perhaps TRBD1 as D (6 bases). From germline, CDR1 is MNHEY and CDR2 SVGEGT. V lost 7 bases and J lost 6, with 19 bases in between. The CDR3 runs to 15 residues. CDR3 nucleotides: TGTGCCAGCACTACAAGGACACAGGGCAGTCAGCCCCAGCATTTT. It specifies CASTTRTQGSQPQHF.

Only a few counts were recorded for this clonotype. The chain employs TRBV20-1 and TRBJ1-5; D uncertain. CDR3 length: 12 residues. V gave up 3 bases and J gave up 4 bases, with 7 bases separating them. Germline-derived CDR1 and CDR2 are DFQATT and SNEGSKA (reference sequence). The CDR3 coding sequence is TGCAGTGCTAGTGCCCTAAATCAGCCCCAGCATTTT. It translates to CSASALNQPQHF.

This clonotype was counted only a few times. The J gene is TRBJ2-4, the V gene TRBV5-1; 7 nucleotides align to TRBD1. The germline gives CDR1 SGHRS, CDR2 YFSETQ. J was trimmed by 0 bases and V by 3 bases; bases with no gene match: 3. The CDR3 length is 15 residues. CDR3 residues: CASSSGQLAKNIQYF. CDR3 DNA sequence: TGCGCCAGCAGCTCGGGACAGTTAGCCAAAAACATTCAGTACTTC.

The chain carries TRBV5-1 and TRBJ2-3, with TRBD2 matching over 8 bases. The germline gives CDR1 SGHRS, CDR2 YFSETQ. Trimming took 0 bases from V and 5 from J; bases not matched to a gene: 5. The CDR3 has 15 residues. In DNA, the CDR3 is TGCGCCAGCAGCTTGGTCCAGCGGGGGATAGATACGCAGTATTTT. It is translated as CASSLVQRGIDTQYF.

A few counts support this clonotype. The chain links TRBV5-1 to TRBJ2-4, with a possible D match to TRBD1 (5 bases). Trimming pared 0 bases from V and 11 bases from J, leaving 15 bases between. Per germline, CDR1 SGHRS and CDR2 YFSETQ. The CDR3 sequence is 14 residues long. The DNA for the CDR3 is TGCGCCAGCAGCTTGGGGGCTCCAGGGATGGTTCAGTACTTC. Protein sequence: CASSLGAPGMVQYF. The full variable domain, its missing parts supplied by reference TRBV5-1 and TRBJ2-4, is KAGVTQTPRYLIKTRGQQVTLSCSPISGHRSVSWYQQTPGQGLQFLFEYFSETQRNKGNFPGRFSGRQFSNSRSEMNVSTLELGDSALYLCASSLGAPGMVQYFGAGTRLSVL.

The chain employs TRBV29-1 and TRBJ2-3, with 9 bases aligning to TRBD1. J lost 5 bases, V lost 4 bases, and 7 bases had no gene match. Per germline, CDR1 SQVTM and CDR2 ANQGSEA. CDR3 length equals 14 residues. The CDR3 DNA reads TGCAGCGTTGGGGAGACAGGGGGAAAAGATACGCAGTATTTT. It specifies CSVGETGGKDTQYF.

This clonotype came up a few times. The rearrangement joins TRBV7-9 to TRBJ2-6; D is undetermined. The CDR3 spans 15 residues. The V gene lost 5 bases and the J gene lost 0 bases, with 8 bases spanning the gap. From germline, CDR1 is SEHNR and CDR2 FQNEAQ (reference sequence). The CDR3 loop reads CASSPQDSGANVLTF. CDR3 DNA: TGTGCCAGCAGCCCCCAGGACTCTGGGGCCAACGTCCTGACTTTC.

Points on this clonotype: Because it lacks the conserved phenylalanine or tryptophan at the end, this CDR3 is likely a read error. The chain recombines TRBV9 with TRBJ1-2, with D possibly matching TRBD1 (6 bases). Between the trimmed V and J ends, which lost 5 bases and 7 bases, there was a span of 18 bases. From germline, CDR1 is SGDLS and CDR2 YYNGEE. The CDR3 is 14 residues long. The CDR3: CASSRDMNLIGYTY. The CDR3 DNA is TGTGCCAGCAGTCGGGACATGAACCTTATTGGCTACACCTAC.

The rearrangement joins TRBV4-2 to TRBJ1-4; a possible D gene is TRBD1 (5 bases). The CDR3 has 19 residues. V lost 0 bases and J lost 5, with 22 bases in between. The germline V gene has CDR1 LGHNA and CDR2 YNFKEQ. CDR3 loop: CASSQEVTGPGTANEKLFF. CDR3 DNA: TGTGCCAGCAGCCAAGAAGTTACGGGACCCGGGACTGCAAATGAAAAACTGTTTTTT.

The rearrangement joins TRBV11-2 to TRBJ2-2; D might be TRBD1 (6 bases). CDR3 length equals 15 residues. V dropped 5 bases and J dropped 2 bases, with 12 bases sitting between them. CDR1 and CDR2 (germline): SGHAT, FQNNGV. The CDR3 here is CASSPNRVNTGELFF. The DNA for the CDR3 is TGTGCCAGCAGCCCGAACAGGGTCAACACCGGGGAGCTGTTTTTT.

The chain has TRBV4-2 and TRBJ2-5; the match to TRBD1 covers 8 bases. The CDR3 contains 15 residues. Unmatched junction bases numbered 4, after V lost 0 bases and J lost 4 bases. Germline V CDR1 and CDR2: LGHNA, YNFKEQ. The CDR3 nucleotides read TGTGCCAGCAGCCAAGACAGGGGGCGGTCAGAGACCCAGTACTTC. Translated, it gives CASSQDRGRSETQYF.

The V gene is TRBV6-6, the J gene TRBJ1-4; D is undetermined. Germline CDR1 and CDR2: MNHNY and SVGAGI (reference sequence). V was trimmed by 7 bases and J by 1 base, leaving 7 bases between them. The CDR3 extends over 13 amino acids. CDR3: CASKTITNEKLFF. The CDR3 region has the DNA TGTGCCAGCAAGACGATAACTAATGAAAAACTGTTTTTT.

This chain uses TRBV24-1 with TRBJ2-4, with TRBD1 identical over 7 bases. With 8 bases clipped from V and 7 bases from J, the junction kept 7 bases outside the gene matches. The germline V gene has CDR1 KGHDR and CDR2 SFDVKD. This CDR3 is built from 13 residues. The CDR3 protein is CATIESTGNIQYF. Written as DNA, the CDR3 is TGTGCCACCATTGAATCGACAGGGAACATTCAGTACTTC.

This clonotype has a handful of counts. The chain links TRBV7-2 to TRBJ1-5, with no clear D. Per the germline V gene, CDR1 is SGHTA and CDR2 is FQGNSA. CDR3 length: 18 amino acids. V was cut by 5 bases and J by 0 bases, with 20 bases left in between. CDR3 sequence reads: CASSPRAKTAVSNQPQHF. The CDR3 nucleotides are TGTGCCAGCAGCCCTAGGGCCAAAACGGCCGTTAGCAATCAGCCCCAGCATTTT. The whole variable domain, remainder taken from reference TRBV7-2 and TRBJ1-5, is GAGVSQSPSNKVTEKGKDVELRCDPISGHTALYWYRQSLGQGLEFLIYFQGNSAPDKSGLPSDRFSAERTGGSVSTLTIQRTQQEDSAVYLCASSPRAKTAVSNQPQHFGDGTRLSIL.

The chain has TRBV5-1 and TRBJ1-1, with D perhaps matching TRBD1 (5 bases). Germline V gene lookup returns CDR1 SGHRS and CDR2 YFSETQ. This CDR3 contains 14 residues. The ends were cut back, 1 base at V and 4 bases at J, with 11 bases in the middle. Here the CDR3 DNA reads TGCGCCAGCAGCTTGTTTGAGGGACCCACTGAAGCTTTCTTT. It encodes CASSLFEGPTEAFF.

This clonotype was detected only a few times. The chain couples TRBV7-2 to TRBJ1-1; D ambiguous. From germline, CDR1 is SGHTA and CDR2 FQGNSA. This CDR3 has 14 residues. The V gene lost 1 base and the J gene lost 8 bases, with 14 bases spanning the gap. The CDR3 protein is CASSLGSGITEAFF. The CDR3 DNA reads TGTGCCAGCAGCTTAGGGTCGGGCATCACCGAAGCTTTCTTT. Full variable domain (remainder filled in from reference TRBV7-2 and TRBJ1-1): GAGVSQSPSNKVTEKGKDVELRCDPISGHTALYWYRQSLGQGLEFLIYFQGNSAPDKSGLPSDRFSAERTGGSVSTLTIQRTQQEDSAVYLCASSLGSGITEAFFGQGTRLTVV.

V gene TRBV12-3 or TRBV12-4 combines with J gene TRBJ2-3; a weak D match, TRBD1 (5 bases). Trimming left V 4 bases short and J 10 bases short, with 18 bases between. The CDR3 has 14 residues. CDR3 nucleotide sequence: TGTGCCAGCAGTTCCTCCCGAGGCCAGGGTCCGCAGTATTTT. It is translated as CASSSSRGQGPQYF.

This clonotype has only a few counts. The chain is built from TRBV5-1 and TRBJ2-1; 9 bases map to TRBD1. The junction had 5 bases not matched to a gene; V was cut back by 2 bases and J by 8 bases. The CDR3 covers 14 residues. Germline assignment: CDR1 SGHRS and CDR2 YFSETQ. The CDR3 DNA is TGCGCCAGCAGCTTAGGACAGGGGTGGTATGAGCAGTTCTTC. Translated, it gives CASSLGQGWYEQFF. The full variable domain, its missing parts supplied by reference TRBV5-1 and TRBJ2-1, is KAGVTQTPRYLIKTRGQQVTLSCSPISGHRSVSWYQQTPGQGLQFLFEYFSETQRNKGNFPGRFSGRQFSNSRSEMNVSTLELGDSALYLCASSLGQGWYEQFFGPGTRLTVL.

A few counts support this clonotype. The chain is built from TRBV7-9 and TRBJ1-1, with a tentative D call TRBD1 (5 bases). The CDR3 runs 12 residues. The germline V gene has CDR1 SEHNR and CDR2 FQNEAQ (reference sequence). The V end lost 4 bases, the J end lost 7 bases, and 10 bases lay between the germline ends. In DNA, the CDR3 is TGTGCCAGCAGCTCTACGGGGGGTGAAGCTTTCTTT. Residues: CASSSTGGEAFF.